The source of this TCR beta chain is a study of lymphopenia after photon versus proton radiotherapy. This clone came up a few times. V shed 4 bases and J shed 2 bases, with 9 bases lying between them. The CDR3 extends over 14 amino acids. Germline V gene data show CDR1 as SGHRS and CDR2 as YFSETQ. Sequencing was performed with immunoSEQ multiplex PCR; in TCRdb, only in-frame clones are kept and a portion is missing. The table includes around 26,000 clones, 81% detected once. The chain employs TRBV5-1 and TRBJ2-2; D unclear. This TCR was recovered from a middle-aged man with gastric cancer. Sequencing used peripheral blood, obtained from a patient treated with photon-based radiotherapy. This chain's CDR3 is CASSASSNTGELFF. The CDR3 DNA sequence: TGCGCCAGCAGCGCCTCCTCTAACACCGGGGAGCTGTTTTTT.